The present entry profiles one TCR beta chain with its context. The data belong to a study of blood T cell repertoires in COVID-19. The wider study: Sites across the United States, Italy and Spain contributed samples from acute and convalescent COVID-19. The cDNA or gDNA used as material had been derived from T cells, B-cell-depleted T cells, or PBMCs.

In the original workflow: Reference gene primer amplification gave nucleated cell count estimates. TCRdb's copy holds only in-frame clones and misses some; the assay was immunoSEQ multiplex PCR. Clone size and the V and J calls come from that table; the DNA yielded D and trimming. Of around 260,000 clones in the sample, under 90% are singletons; the top ten hold 0.85% to 0.95%. The CDR3 extends over 16 amino acids. Per germline, CDR1 SQVTM and CDR2 ANQGSEA. The V and J ends lost 2 bases and 5 bases, in that order; junction bases with no gene match: 11. Sequencing was performed on peripheral blood. This clonotype was obtained from a middle-aged woman who had recovered from COVID-19. This rearrangement joins TRBV29-1 to TRBJ2-1; 8 bases fit TRBD2. The CDR3 nucleotides are TGCAGCGTTGAAAAAGGCCTGGGACTAGTCGACAATGAGCAGTTCTTC. Translated, it gives CSVEKGLGLVDNEQFF.